These 13 T cell receptor beta chains came from one sample sequenced in a study of T cell responses to AZD1222 COVID-19 vaccine. The assay was immunoSEQ multiplex PCR, and TCRdb's table has in-frame clones only and misses some. The data hold some 170,000 clones, with 80% to 90% observed a single time. Sample: peripheral blood, taken 28 days after the second dose of the MenACWY control vaccine. The receptors come from an adult who received the MenACWY meningococcal vaccine as a control.

The J gene is TRBJ1-2, the V gene TRBV28; D might be TRBD1 (5 bases). The CDR3 contains 16 residues. CDR1 is MDHEN, CDR2 SYDVKM, per germline. Trimming pared 6 bases from V and 3 bases from J, leaving 20 bases between. Here the CDR3 DNA reads TGTGCCAGCAGCCTCCTTAGTGGAGGGGAGCACTATGGCTACACCTTC. Amino acids: CASSLLSGGEHYGYTF.

CDR3: CASSSTRASRNEQYF. The CDR3 DNA follows: TGCGCCAGCAGCTCAACCCGGGCCTCGAGGAACGAGCAGTACTTC. The J gene is TRBJ2-7, the V gene TRBV5-1, with D uncertain. Germline CDR1 SGHRS, CDR2 YFSETQ. V dropped 3 bases and J dropped 5 bases, with 18 bases sitting between them. The CDR3 has 15 residues.

This clone has just one count. The chain combines TRBV21-1 with TRBJ1-6. TRBV21-1 is shown as a pseudogene. The CDR3 sequence is 17 residues long. The CDR3: CASSKGRDHNNNSPLHF. The CDR3 DNA is TGTGCCAGCAGCAAAGGGCGGGATCACAACAATAATTCACCCCTCCACTTT.

This clone was detected only once. This chain connects TRBV2 to TRBJ2-2; 8 bases align to TRBD1. This CDR3 comprises 14 residues. In germline, CDR1 is SNHLY, CDR2 FYNNEI. V lost 7 bases to trimming and J lost 5 bases; unmatched junction nucleotides: 6. The CDR3 region is CASTARTGTGELFF. The CDR3 DNA sequence: TGTGCCAGCACCGCCCGGACAGGGACCGGGGAGCTGTTTTTT. The whole variable domain, remainder taken from reference TRBV2 and TRBJ2-2, is EPEVTQTPSHQVTQMGQEVILRCVPISNHLYFYWYRQILGQKVEFLVSFYNNEISEKSEIFDDQFSVERPDGSNFTLKIRSTKLEDSAMYFCASTARTGTGELFFGEGSRLTVL.

V is TRBV7-3 and J is TRBJ1-1; TRBD1 is a possible D gene (5 bases). This CDR3 is 14 amino acids long. V was shortened by 4 bases and J by 1 base, with 10 bases between the two germline ends. Germline-derived CDR1 and CDR2 are SGHTA and FQGTGA. Here the CDR3 DNA reads TGTGCCAGCAGCTCAACAGGTCCGAACACTGAAGCTTTCTTT. This sequence encodes CASSSTGPNTEAFF.

The chain has TRBV7-2 and TRBJ2-1; D possibly corresponds to TRBD2 (6 bases). The CDR3 has 16 residues. Per the germline V gene, CDR1 is SGHTA and CDR2 is FQGNSA. Between the trimmed V and J ends, which lost 5 bases and 10 bases, there was a span of 24 bases. The CDR3: CASSEEGLARWEEQFF. For the CDR3, the DNA is TGTGCCAGCAGCGAAGAAGGGCTAGCGAGGTGGGAGGAGCAGTTCTTC. Based on the CDR3 plus reference TRBV7-2 and TRBJ2-1, the full variable domain is GAGVSQSPSNKVTEKGKDVELRCDPISGHTALYWYRQSLGQGLEFLIYFQGNSAPDKSGLPSDRFSAERTGGSVSTLTIQRTQQEDSAVYLCASSEEGLARWEEQFFGPGTRLTVL.

CDR3 in amino acids: CASSFAESYEQYF. For the CDR3, the DNA is TGTGCCAGCAGTTTTGCGGAGTCCTACGAGCAGTACTTC. The chain has TRBV12-3 or TRBV12-4 and TRBJ2-7, with D hard to call. The CDR3 is 13 amino acids. Trimming took off 3 bases at V and 1 base at J, with 7 bases between the two ends.

The rearrangement links TRBV4-3 to TRBJ2-7, with D unclear. Germline CDR1 LGHNA, CDR2 YSLEER. Trimming removed 1 base from V and 0 bases from J, with 10 bases in between. This CDR3 has 15 amino acids. CDR3 sequence (DNA): TGCGCCAGCAGCCAAGCTGGCGGAGACTCCTACGAGCAGTACTTC. This gives the protein CASSQAGGDSYEQYF.

This rearrangement joins TRBV4-1 to TRBJ1-4; D is undetermined. CDR3 length: 15 residues. In germline, CDR1 is MGHRA, CDR2 YSYEKL. Trimming cost V 1 base and J 6 bases, with 12 bases left between them. The CDR3: CASSQGEEAYEKLFF. CDR3 nucleotides: TGCGCCAGCAGCCAAGGAGAAGAGGCGTATGAAAAACTGTTTTTT.

V usage is TRBV6-2 or TRBV6-3 and J usage is TRBJ1-1, with 8 nucleotides matching TRBD1. CDR1 MNHEY and CDR2 SVGEGT come from the germline V gene. There are 14 residues in the CDR3. V was pared by 6 bases and J by 4 bases, with 7 bases of the junction left unmatched. This CDR3 is CASSPGTGLTEAFF. In nucleotides, the CDR3 is TGTGCCAGCAGCCCCGGGACAGGCCTCACTGAAGCTTTCTTT.

This clone was counted once. V is TRBV19 and J is TRBJ2-3, with a tentative D call TRBD1 (8 bases). This CDR3 comprises 17 residues. The germline V and J ends were trimmed by 7 bases and 2 bases, with 22 bases remaining between them. The germline CDR1 and CDR2 sequences are LNHDA and SQIVND (reference sequence). CDR3 nucleotides: TGTGCCAGTACCCCCAGGGGGCTAGCGGAAGTCACAGATACGCAGTATTTT. This gives the protein CASTPRGLAEVTDTQYF.

The CDR3 DNA sequence: TGTGCCAGCTCACTTCAGGACCCAGGGAATCAGCCCCAGCATTTT. This sequence encodes CASSLQDPGNQPQHF. V usage is TRBV18 and J usage is TRBJ1-5; TRBD1 is a possible D gene (5 bases). V was cut by 4 bases and J by 4 bases, with 14 bases left in between. The CDR3 totals 15 residues. Germline V gene lookup returns CDR1 KGHSH and CDR2 LQKENI.

V usage is TRBV7-9 and J usage is TRBJ2-3; D may be TRBD2 (6 bases). Trimming shortened V by 7 bases and J by 0 bases, and 14 bases separated the two germline ends. This CDR3 region has 15 residues. CDR1 SEHNR and CDR2 FQNEAQ come from the germline V gene (reference sequence). The CDR3 is CASKPGTPSTDTQYF. CDR3 in DNA: TGTGCCAGCAAACCCGGGACTCCAAGCACAGATACGCAGTATTTT.